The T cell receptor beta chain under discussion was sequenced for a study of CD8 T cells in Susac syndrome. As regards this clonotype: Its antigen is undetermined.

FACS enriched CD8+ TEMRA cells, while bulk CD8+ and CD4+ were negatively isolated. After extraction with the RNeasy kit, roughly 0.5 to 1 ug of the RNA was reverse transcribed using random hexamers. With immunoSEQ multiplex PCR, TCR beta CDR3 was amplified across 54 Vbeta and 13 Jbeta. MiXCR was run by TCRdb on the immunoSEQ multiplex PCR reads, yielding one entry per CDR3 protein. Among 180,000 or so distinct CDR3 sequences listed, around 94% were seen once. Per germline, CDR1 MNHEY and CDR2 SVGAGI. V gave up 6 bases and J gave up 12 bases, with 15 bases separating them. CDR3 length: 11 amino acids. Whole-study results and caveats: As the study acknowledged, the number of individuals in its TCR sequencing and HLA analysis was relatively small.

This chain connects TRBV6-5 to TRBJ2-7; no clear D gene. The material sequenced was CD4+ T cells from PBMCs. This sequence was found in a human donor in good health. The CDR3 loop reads CASRLQERWYF. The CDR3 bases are TGTGCCAGCAGACTTCAAGAACGTTGGTACTTC.